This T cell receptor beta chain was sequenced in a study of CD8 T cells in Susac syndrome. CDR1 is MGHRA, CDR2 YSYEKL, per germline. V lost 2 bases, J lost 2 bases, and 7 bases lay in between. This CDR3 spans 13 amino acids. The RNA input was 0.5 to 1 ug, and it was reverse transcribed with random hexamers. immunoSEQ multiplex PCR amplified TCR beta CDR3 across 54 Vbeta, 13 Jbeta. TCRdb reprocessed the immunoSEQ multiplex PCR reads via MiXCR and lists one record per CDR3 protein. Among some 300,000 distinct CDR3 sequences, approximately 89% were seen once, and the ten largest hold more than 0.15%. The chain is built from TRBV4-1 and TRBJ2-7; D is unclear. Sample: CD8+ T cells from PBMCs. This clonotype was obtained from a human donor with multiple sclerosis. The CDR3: CASSQTAPYEQYF. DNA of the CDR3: TGCGCCAGCAGCCAAACGGCACCCTACGAGCAGTACTTC.